What follows are 23 T cell receptor beta chains derived from one specimen sequenced in a study of blood T cell repertoires in COVID-19. The data were produced by immunoSEQ multiplex PCR, yet TCRdb's version contains in-frame clones alone and is incomplete. Of roughly 73,000 clones listed, 65% to 85% are singletons. The sequenced sample was peripheral blood. All receptors come from a woman aged 55-75 years with acute or convalescent COVID-19.

The chain links TRBV19 to TRBJ1-1; no clear D. The V gene's germline CDR1 is LNHDA and CDR2 SQIVND (reference sequence). The CDR3 spans 13 residues. V was trimmed by 6 bases and J by 4 bases, leaving 12 bases between them. The CDR3 nucleotides are TGTGCCAGTAGAACCACAGTCCCCACTGAAGCTTTCTTT. It encodes CASRTTVPTEAFF.

V and J are TRBV30 and TRBJ2-1; 8 bases fit TRBD2. The V and J ends lost 5 bases and 13 bases, in that order; junction bases with no gene match: 16. CDR1 is GTSNPN and CDR2 is SVGIG in the germline V gene (reference sequence). The CDR3 length is 14 residues. The CDR3 coding sequence is TGTGCCTGGTCCCGGGGGGGGAGCCGGAATTTTCAGTTCTTC. Its protein is CAWSRGGSRNFQFF.

This rearrangement joins TRBV7-3 to TRBJ1-3, with no clear D. The germline CDR1 and CDR2 sequences are SGHTA and FQGTGA. The CDR3 is 15 amino acids. V lost 1 base and J 0 bases, leaving 7 bases between the germline ends. The CDR3: CASSLSRDSGNTIYF. The DNA for the CDR3 is TGTGCCAGCAGCTTAAGCCGAGACTCTGGAAACACCATATATTTT.

The table lists this clone with a count of one. V and J are TRBV24-1 and TRBJ2-7; the match to TRBD1 covers 7 bases. J was trimmed by 9 bases and V by 4 bases; bases with no gene match: 17. Germline V gives CDR1 KGHDR, CDR2 SFDVKD. This CDR3 contains 16 residues. DNA of the CDR3: TGTGCCACCAGTGACTGGGACAGCCCTAAGCGCCTACCGCAGTACTTC. As protein: CATSDWDSPKRLPQYF.

The chain links TRBV30 to TRBJ2-4, with a tentative D call TRBD1 (6 bases). In germline, CDR1 is GTSNPN, CDR2 SVGIG (reference sequence). Trimming pared 5 bases from V and 4 bases from J, leaving 18 bases between. The CDR3 is made up of 15 amino acids. CDR3 in DNA: TGTGCCTGGTCCAACAGCGACAGGCCTAAAAACATTCAGTACTTC. It specifies CAWSNSDRPKNIQYF.

The genes are TRBV6-1 and TRBJ1-5, with 10 bases lining up with TRBD1. Germline V gene sequence: CDR1 MNHNS, CDR2 SASEGT. The CDR3 covers 16 residues. Trimming took 4 bases from V and 6 from J; bases not matched to a gene: 9. CDR3 DNA sequence: TGTGCCAGCAGTGGTTCGGGACAGGGGTGGGGTCAGCCCCAGCATTTT. This gives the protein CASSGSGQGWGQPQHF.

V gene TRBV7-2 combines with J gene TRBJ1-5; a possible D gene is TRBD1 (5 bases). CDR1 is SGHTA and CDR2 is FQGNSA in the germline V gene. V was cut by 1 base and J by 2 bases, with 9 bases left in between. This CDR3 contains 15 residues. CDR3 protein: CASSLGTTGNQPQHF. The CDR3 DNA follows: TGTGCCAGCAGCTTAGGGACAACTGGCAATCAGCCCCAGCATTTT. Variable domain in full (rest from reference TRBV7-2 and TRBJ1-5): GAGVSQSPSNKVTEKGKDVELRCDPISGHTALYWYRQSLGQGLEFLIYFQGNSAPDKSGLPSDRFSAERTGGSVSTLTIQRTQQEDSAVYLCASSLGTTGNQPQHFGDGTRLSIL.

The chain combines TRBV2 with TRBJ2-3, with 7 bases aligning to TRBD1. V was clipped by 10 bases and J by 2 bases; unmatched bases: 12. Germline assignment: CDR1 SNHLY and CDR2 FYNNEI. This CDR3 spans 15 amino acids. This chain's CDR3 is CANLDRDRFTDTQYF. The DNA of the CDR3 is TGTGCCAATCTTGACAGGGATCGCTTCACAGATACGCAGTATTTT.

The V and J genes are TRBV5-4 and TRBJ2-5; no reliable D call. Per germline, CDR1 SGHNT and CDR2 YYREEE (reference sequence). This CDR3 comprises 14 residues. V was pared by 0 bases and J by 4 bases, with 10 bases between. CDR3 bases: TGTGCCAGCAGCTTGGAGGCTAGTTCAGAGACCCAGTACTTC. Translating it yields CASSLEASSETQYF.

This chain joins TRBV14 and TRBJ1-1, with D hard to call. CDR1 SGHDN and CDR2 FVKESK come from the germline V gene. The CDR3 spans 13 residues. Between the trimmed V and J ends, which lost 6 bases and 2 bases, there was a span of 10 bases. CDR3 sequence reads: CASRRGPNTEAFF. CDR3 sequence (DNA): TGTGCCAGCAGGCGAGGGCCCAACACTGAAGCTTTCTTT.

The rearrangement links TRBV6-1 to TRBJ1-2; 9 nucleotides align to TRBD1. The J segment lost 3 bases and the V segment lost 1 base, leaving 3 bases of the junction unmatched. Per germline, CDR1 MNHNS and CDR2 SASEGT. The CDR3 has 15 amino acids. The CDR3 DNA reads as TGTGCCAGCAGTGAAGGGGGACAGGGTTACTATGGCTACACCTTC. Translating it yields CASSEGGQGYYGYTF.

The J gene is TRBJ1-2, the V gene TRBV13, with TRBD1 matching 7 bases. The germline gives CDR1 PRHDT, CDR2 FYEKMQ (reference sequence). Unmatched junction bases numbered 19, after V lost 3 bases and J lost 9 bases. The CDR3 contains 17 residues. CDR3 sequence reads: CASSFLTVIGTEFSYTF. The CDR3 region has the DNA TGTGCCAGCAGCTTCCTAACTGTAATCGGGACAGAGTTTAGCTACACCTTC.

CDR3 coding DNA: TGCGCCAGCTATGCCGGGACAGCATCCTACGAGCAGTACTTC. It codes for CASYAGTASYEQYF. The chain carries TRBV5-1 and TRBJ2-7; 7 bases are a match to TRBD1. Germline V gives CDR1 SGHRS, CDR2 YFSETQ. This CDR3 spans 14 amino acids. V was clipped by 7 bases and J by 1 base; unmatched bases: 8.

This clone has a handful of counts. V and J are TRBV5-4 and TRBJ1-5; TRBD1 agrees at 12 bases. The germline V gene encodes CDR1 SGHNT and CDR2 YYREEE (reference sequence). The CDR3 totals 14 residues. With 4 bases clipped from V and 6 bases from J, the junction kept 2 bases outside the gene matches. CDR3 amino acids: CASSPGQGAQPQHF. As DNA, the CDR3 is TGTGCCAGCAGCCCGGGACAGGGGGCTCAGCCCCAGCATTTT.

The J gene is TRBJ2-1, the V gene TRBV5-6; tentative D call: TRBD1 (6 bases). V was clipped by 0 bases and J by 16 bases, with 11 bases between them. The CDR3 length is 11 residues. Germline V gene data show CDR1 as SGHDT and CDR2 as YYEEEE. Here the CDR3 reads CASSLGGTFFF. In nucleotides, the CDR3 is TGTGCCAGCAGCTTGGGTGGGACATTTTTCTTC.

V gene TRBV30 combines with J gene TRBJ1-3, with 8 bases aligning to TRBD1. CDR1 is GTSNPN and CDR2 is SVGIG in the germline V gene (reference sequence). Unmatched junction bases numbered 7, after V lost 3 bases and J lost 0 bases. The CDR3 contains 16 residues. This CDR3 reads CAWSPSGGASGNTIYF. The CDR3 bases are TGTGCCTGGAGCCCGTCAGGGGGCGCCTCTGGAAACACCATATATTTT.

V and J are TRBV12-5 and TRBJ1-6; no firm D call. CDR1 LGHNT and CDR2 FRNRAP come from the germline V gene. This CDR3 is built from 12 residues. V gave up 6 bases and J gave up 14 bases, with 14 bases separating them. This chain's CDR3 is CASGLSRVALHF. The CDR3 DNA sequence: TGTGCTAGTGGCTTAAGCCGGGTCGCCCTCCACTTT.

V is TRBV7-2 and J is TRBJ1-5; D ambiguous. V lost 4 bases to trimming and J lost 2 bases, with 12 bases between them. The germline gives CDR1 SGHTA, CDR2 FQGNSA. This CDR3 is built from 15 residues. The CDR3: CASSSHQARNQPQHF. The CDR3 DNA follows: TGTGCCAGCAGCTCCCACCAGGCCCGCAATCAGCCCCAGCATTTT.

The gene calls are TRBV18 and TRBJ1-2; D perhaps matches TRBD1 (6 bases). There are 18 residues in the CDR3. Trimming left V 3 bases short and J 2 bases short, with 22 bases between. Germline lookup yields CDR1 KGHSH and CDR2 LQKENI. CDR3 amino acids: CASSPLPNRDTENYGYTF. The CDR3 DNA follows: TGTGCCAGCTCACCGCTTCCTAACCGGGACACCGAAAACTATGGCTACACCTTC.

The chain employs TRBV27 and TRBJ2-4, with D unclear. Germline V gene sequence: CDR1 MNHEY, CDR2 SMNVEV (reference sequence). The CDR3 contains 16 residues. V shed 4 bases and J shed 2 bases, with 15 bases lying between them. The CDR3 nucleotides are TGTGCCAGCAGTTCCAAGATGGCTGTCTCCAAAAACATTCAGTACTTC. It is translated as CASSSKMAVSKNIQYF.

J is TRBJ1-1 and V is TRBV28, with 7 positions matching TRBD1. The CDR3 covers 14 residues. J was trimmed by 4 bases and V by 6 bases; bases with no gene match: 8. Per germline, CDR1 MDHEN and CDR2 SYDVKM. Written as DNA, the CDR3 is TGTGCCAGCAGGACGACAGGGTTGGGCACTGAAGCTTTCTTT. It encodes CASRTTGLGTEAFF.

This clone appeared once. The rearrangement links TRBV28 to TRBJ1-4; no firm D call. The CDR3 consists of 12 residues. Between the trimmed V and J ends, which lost 6 bases and 4 bases, there was a span of 6 bases. Germline-derived CDR1 and CDR2 are MDHEN and SYDVKM. The chain's CDR3 is CASRLVNEKLFF. CDR3 nucleotide sequence: TGTGCCAGCAGGCTAGTTAATGAAAAACTGTTTTTT.

V gene TRBV18 combines with J gene TRBJ1-2; a possible D gene is TRBD1 (5 bases). The CDR3 spans 16 residues. Trimming removed 2 bases from V and 0 bases from J, with 13 bases in between. Germline V CDR1 and CDR2: KGHSH, LQKENI. The CDR3 sequence: CASSPIQSGTNYGYTF. The DNA of the CDR3 is TGTGCCAGCTCACCAATACAGTCAGGGACTAACTATGGCTACACCTTC.